The 4 T cell receptor beta chains presented below share a single source sample, sequenced in a study of T cell changes during pregnancy in multiple sclerosis. TCRdb keeps only in-frame clones here, not all; method: immunoSEQ multiplex PCR. The sample has about 120,000 clones; approximately 94% are singletons. The source material was peripheral blood, sampled before pregnancy. These receptors came from a female donor with multiple sclerosis, enrolled in a pregnancy study.

The chain uses TRBV7-9 and TRBJ2-1, with 13 bases that match TRBD2. CDR1 SEHNR and CDR2 FQNEAQ come from the germline V gene (reference sequence). The CDR3 is 17 amino acids. V dropped 0 bases and J dropped 2; count of bases not matched to a gene: 1. CDR3 nucleotides: TGTGCCAGCAGCTTAGCCGGGACTAGCGGGACCTACAATGAGCAGTTCTTC. Protein: CASSLAGTSGTYNEQFF.

This sequence joins TRBV2 and TRBJ2-7, with D hard to call. This CDR3 is 12 amino acids long. Germline loops: CDR1 SNHLY, CDR2 FYNNEI. V shed 8 bases and J shed 1 base, with 9 bases lying between them. This chain's CDR3 is CASQARSYEQYF. CDR3 DNA sequence: TGTGCCAGCCAGGCCAGATCCTACGAGCAGTACTTC.

The chain joins TRBV6-5 to TRBJ2-7; tentative D call: TRBD2 (5 bases). The CDR3 consists of 14 residues. Trimming removed 8 bases at V and 1 base at J, with 15 bases between. Germline-derived CDR1 and CDR2 are MNHEY and SVGAGI. The CDR3 DNA reads TGTGCCAGCGCCGGGATAAACGGATCCTACGAGCAGTACTTC. Its translation: CASAGINGSYEQYF.

The rearrangement links TRBV6-5 to TRBJ1-2, with 7 bases matching TRBD1. Germline CDR1 and CDR2: MNHEY and SVGAGI. V was pared by 7 bases and J by 8 bases, with 13 bases of the junction left unmatched. This CDR3 is built from 14 residues. Here the CDR3 reads CASTHPDRLGGYTF. Here the CDR3 DNA reads TGTGCCAGCACCCACCCGGACAGGTTGGGGGGCTACACCTTC.